This record looks at one T cell receptor (beta chain) sequence and its context. What it binds is not known. These data belong to a study of blood T cells in healthy people across ages. Study observations and caveats: As naive T cell percentage varied, TCR beta diversity correlated strongly with it.

Losses at the gene ends were 3 bases for V and 6 bases for J; bases not matched to a gene: 7. The CDR3 runs 15 residues. Looked up from germline, CDR1 is ENHRY and CDR2 is SYGVKD. Alongside a J-beta primer mix, a sample-barcoded 5' primer served in a second PCR lasting roughly 6 to 12 cycles. One entry per CDR3 protein results from TCRdb running MiXCR on the 5' RACE reads. The sample holds almost 1 million distinct CDR3 sequences, just over 50% seen once. Sequencing was done on a sample of blood. This chain joins TRBV10-3 and TRBJ2-1; TRBD1 aligns across 8 bases. The sequence was obtained from a woman aged 55-75 years in good health. CDR3: CAISELLGQGNEQFF. DNA of the CDR3: TGTGCCATCAGTGAACTTTTAGGACAGGGCAATGAGCAGTTCTTC.